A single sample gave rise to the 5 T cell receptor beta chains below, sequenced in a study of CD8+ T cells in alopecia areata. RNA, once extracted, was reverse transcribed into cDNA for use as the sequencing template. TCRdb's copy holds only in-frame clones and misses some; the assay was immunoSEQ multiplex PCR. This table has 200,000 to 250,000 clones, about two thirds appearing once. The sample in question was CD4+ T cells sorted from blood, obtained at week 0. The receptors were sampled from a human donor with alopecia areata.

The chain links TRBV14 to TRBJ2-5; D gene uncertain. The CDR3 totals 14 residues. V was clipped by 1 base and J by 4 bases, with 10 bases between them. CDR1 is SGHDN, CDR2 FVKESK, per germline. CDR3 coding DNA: TGTGCCAGCAGCCAAGGACGGGTGGGAGAGACCCAGTACTTC. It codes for CASSQGRVGETQYF.

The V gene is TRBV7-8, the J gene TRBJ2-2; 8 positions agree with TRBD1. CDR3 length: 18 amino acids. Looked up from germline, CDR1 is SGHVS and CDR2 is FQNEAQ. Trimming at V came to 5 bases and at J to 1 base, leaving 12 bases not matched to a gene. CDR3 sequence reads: CASSDTKGRGRNTGELFF. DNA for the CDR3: TGTGCCAGCAGCGATACCAAGGGCAGGGGGCGGAACACCGGGGAGCTGTTTTTT.

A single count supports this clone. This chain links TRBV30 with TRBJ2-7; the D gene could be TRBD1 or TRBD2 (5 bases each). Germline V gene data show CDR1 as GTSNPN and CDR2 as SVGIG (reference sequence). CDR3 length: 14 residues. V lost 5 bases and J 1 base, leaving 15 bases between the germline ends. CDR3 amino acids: CAWVPPGRSYEQYF. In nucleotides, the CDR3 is TGTGCCTGGGTTCCCCCGGGACGGTCCTACGAGCAGTACTTC.

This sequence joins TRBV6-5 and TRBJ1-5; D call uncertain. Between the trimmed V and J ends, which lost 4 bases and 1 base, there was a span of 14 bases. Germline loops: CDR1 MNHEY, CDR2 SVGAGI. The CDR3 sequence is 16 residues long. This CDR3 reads CASSSRAVGSNQPQHF. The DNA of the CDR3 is TGTGCCAGCAGTTCCCGGGCTGTGGGGAGCAATCAGCCCCAGCATTTT.

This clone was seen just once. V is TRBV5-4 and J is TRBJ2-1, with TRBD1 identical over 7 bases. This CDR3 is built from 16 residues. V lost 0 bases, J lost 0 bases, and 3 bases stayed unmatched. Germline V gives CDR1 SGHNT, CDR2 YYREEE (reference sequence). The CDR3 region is CASSLAGTVSYNEQFF. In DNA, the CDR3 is TGTGCCAGCAGCTTGGCCGGGACAGTCTCCTACAATGAGCAGTTCTTC.